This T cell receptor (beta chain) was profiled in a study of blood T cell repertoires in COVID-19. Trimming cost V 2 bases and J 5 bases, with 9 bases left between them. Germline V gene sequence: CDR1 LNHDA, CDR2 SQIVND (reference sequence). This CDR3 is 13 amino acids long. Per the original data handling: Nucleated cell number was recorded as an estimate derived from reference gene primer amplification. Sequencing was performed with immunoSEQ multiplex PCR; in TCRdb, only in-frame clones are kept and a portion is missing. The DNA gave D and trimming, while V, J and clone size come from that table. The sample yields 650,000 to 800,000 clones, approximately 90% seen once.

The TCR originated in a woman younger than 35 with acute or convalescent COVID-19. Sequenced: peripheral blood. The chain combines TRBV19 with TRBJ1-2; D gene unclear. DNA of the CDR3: TGTGCCAGTAGTATACGCCCGGGGTATGGCTACACCTTC. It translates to CASSIRPGYGYTF. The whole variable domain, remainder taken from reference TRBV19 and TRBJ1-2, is DGGITQSPKYLFRKEGQNVTLSCEQNLNHDAMYWYRQDPGQGLRLIYYSQIVNDFQKGDIAEGYSVSREKKESFPLTVTSAQKNPTAFYLCASSIRPGYGYTFGSGTRLTVV.